The 15 T cell receptor beta chains below come from one sample, sequenced in a study of blood T cell repertoires in COVID-19. Assay used: immunoSEQ multiplex PCR; TCRdb lists only in-frame clones, some missing. The table records some 190,000 clones, over 70% of them present only once. The specimen sequenced was PBMCs or T cells enriched from blood (not recorded which). These receptor sequences come from a man aged 55 to 70 who had been exposed to COVID-19.

This chain connects TRBV19 to TRBJ2-1, with 8 nucleotides matching TRBD2. J lost 2 bases, V lost 3 bases, and 9 bases had no gene match. CDR1 and CDR2 (germline): LNHDA, SQIVND (reference sequence). The CDR3 runs 17 residues. CDR3 sequence: CASSMAWSGRTYNEQFF. CDR3 DNA sequence: TGTGCCAGTAGTATGGCTTGGAGCGGGAGAACCTACAATGAGCAGTTCTTC.

The V and J genes are TRBV2 and TRBJ1-5; D not certain. Per the germline V gene, CDR1 is SNHLY and CDR2 is FYNNEI. The CDR3 spans 14 residues. The V end lost 0 bases, the J end lost 9 bases, and 12 bases lay between the germline ends. CDR3 in amino acids: CASSEANSPGPQHF. The CDR3 DNA sequence: TGTGCCAGCAGTGAAGCGAACAGTCCTGGGCCCCAGCATTTT. The full variable domain, rest sourced from reference TRBV2 and TRBJ1-5, is EPEVTQTPSHQVTQMGQEVILRCVPISNHLYFYWYRQILGQKVEFLVSFYNNEISEKSEIFDDQFSVERPDGSNFTLKIRSTKLEDSAMYFCASSEANSPGPQHFGDGTRLSIL.

This chain joins TRBV25-1 and TRBJ2-7; 8 bases line up with TRBD1. J lost 3 bases, V lost 6 bases, and 16 bases had no gene match. In germline, CDR1 is MGHDK, CDR2 SYGVNS. This CDR3 comprises 17 residues. The CDR3: CASSHVQPGQADYEQYF. The CDR3 bases are TGTGCCAGCAGCCATGTACAACCGGGACAGGCTGACTACGAGCAGTACTTC.

The chain combines TRBV6-1 with TRBJ1-5; the D gene is possibly TRBD1 (5 bases). V dropped 0 bases and J dropped 7 bases, with 16 bases sitting between them. Germline values: CDR1 MNHNS, CDR2 SASEGT. CDR3 length: 16 residues. Here the CDR3 reads CASSEAPQGIGQPQHF. CDR3 nucleotides: TGTGCCAGCAGTGAAGCGCCCCAGGGAATTGGCCAGCCCCAGCATTTT.

J is TRBJ2-7 and V is TRBV30, with 12 bases aligning to TRBD2. Per germline, CDR1 GTSNPN and CDR2 SVGIG (reference sequence). The CDR3 runs 14 residues. J gave up 6 bases and V 3 bases, and 6 bases lay outside the gene matches. CDR3 nucleotides: TGTGCCTGGAGCAGACTAGCGGGAGCGGGCGAGCAGTACTTC. Translating gives CAWSRLAGAGEQYF.

The V and J genes are TRBV10-3 and TRBJ2-5, with a weak D call TRBD2 (7 bases). The germline V gene encodes CDR1 ENHRY and CDR2 SYGVKD. The CDR3 spans 14 residues. Trimming shortened V by 4 bases and J by 7 bases, and 16 bases separated the two germline ends. The CDR3 is CAISGLGGGGTQYF. The CDR3 DNA reads as TGTGCCATCAGTGGTCTAGGGGGAGGGGGGACCCAGTACTTC.

The rearrangement uses TRBV12-3 or TRBV12-4 and TRBJ2-2, with D tentatively TRBD1 (5 bases). CDR3 length: 13 residues. The V and J ends lost 7 bases and 3 bases respectively, with 9 bases between them. The DNA of the CDR3 is TGTGCCAGCAAAGGGGCCGACACCGGGGAGCTGTTTTTT. Translation: CASKGADTGELFF.

This chain connects TRBV10-1 to TRBJ1-2; possible D gene TRBD1, 5 bases. The CDR3 contains 15 residues. Trimming stripped 4 bases from V and 4 bases from J, with 16 bases between. From germline, CDR1 is WNHNN and CDR2 SYGVQD (reference sequence). The CDR3 sequence is CASSGGTTGSYGYTF. The CDR3 region has the DNA TGCGCCAGCAGTGGGGGCACGACCGGGAGCTATGGCTACACCTTC.

The chain carries TRBV6-5 and TRBJ1-1, with D maybe TRBD1 (5 bases). The V gene's germline CDR1 is MNHEY and CDR2 SVGAGI. V was pared by 6 bases and J by 7 bases, with 12 bases between. There are 12 residues in the CDR3. DNA of the CDR3: TGTGCCAGCAGGCAGGGCCCCGTTGAAGCTTTCTTT. Protein: CASRQGPVEAFF.

The DNA for the CDR3 is TGTGCCAGCAGCCGCGCGTCGGAGGCGGGAGGGCCGCACAATGAGCAGTTCTTC. Residues: CASSRASEAGGPHNEQFF. This chain uses TRBV9 with TRBJ2-1; 9 bases match TRBD2. This CDR3 has 18 amino acids. J lost 5 bases, V lost 4 bases, and 16 bases had no gene match. Looked up from germline, CDR1 is SGDLS and CDR2 is YYNGEE. The variable domain in full, completed from reference TRBV9 and TRBJ2-1, reads DSGVTQTPKHLITATGQRVTLRCSPRSGDLSVYWYQQSLDQGLQFLIQYYNGEERAKGNILERFSAQQFPDLHSELNLSSLELGDSALYFCASSRASEAGGPHNEQFFGPGTRLTVL.

This clone was picked up one time. The CDR3 nucleotides are TGTGCCAGCAGCCAAGATTGGGGGAGGTCCCACGAGCAGTACTTC. Its translation: CASSQDWGRSHEQYF. The chain carries TRBV14 and TRBJ2-7; D possibly corresponds to TRBD2 (6 bases). V was trimmed by 0 bases and J by 5 bases, leaving 14 bases between them. Germline-derived CDR1 and CDR2 are SGHDN and FVKESK. The length of the CDR3 is 15 residues.

This clone was seen a handful of times. CDR3 residues: CASSALAGDPHEQFF. The CDR3 DNA is TGTGCCAGCAGCGCGCTAGCGGGAGACCCCCATGAGCAGTTCTTC. This chain joins TRBV6-4 and TRBJ2-1; TRBD2 agrees at 10 bases. Germline-derived CDR1 and CDR2 are MRHNA and SNTAGT. The CDR3 is made up of 15 amino acids. The trim removed 6 bases at V and 8 bases at J, leaving 10 bases unmatched.

V is TRBV5-4 and J is TRBJ1-1, with 8 bases matching TRBD1. The V gene's germline CDR1 is SGHNT and CDR2 YYREEE (reference sequence). The CDR3 has 17 amino acids. Germline trimming cut 2 bases from V and 0 bases from J; bases unmatched to any gene: 9. The CDR3 DNA sequence: TGTGCCAGCAGCTTTAAACCCGGGACAGGTATGAACACTGAAGCTTTCTTT. This gives the protein CASSFKPGTGMNTEAFF.

V and J are TRBV2 and TRBJ2-1; 8 nucleotides match TRBD2. CDR1 SNHLY and CDR2 FYNNEI come from the germline V gene. This CDR3 spans 13 amino acids. J was trimmed by 0 bases and V by 10 bases; bases with no gene match: 2. CDR3 region: CATGGSSYNEQFF. As DNA, the CDR3 is TGTGCCACGGGAGGGAGCTCCTACAATGAGCAGTTCTTC.

This chain joins TRBV7-2 and TRBJ2-7, with 10 bases lining up with TRBD1. Germline V gene data show CDR1 as SGHTA and CDR2 as FQGNSA. J gave up 5 bases and V 9 bases, and 10 bases lay outside the gene matches. This CDR3 comprises 14 residues. CDR3 in amino acids: CASKPTGGGNEQYF. CDR3 coding DNA: TGTGCCAGTAAACCGACAGGGGGCGGCAACGAGCAGTACTTC.